One and the same sample provided the 31 T cell receptor beta chains below, sequenced in a study of blood T cell repertoires in COVID-19. Clones were sequenced by immunoSEQ multiplex PCR, and TCRdb holds only the in-frame ones, with some missing. Found here are around 56,000 clones, more than 60% of them singletons; the top ten hold 15% to 20%. The specimen was peripheral blood. The receptors were sampled from a woman in her fifties or sixties with active or convalescent COVID-19.

This chain links TRBV19 with TRBJ1-1; weak D call: TRBD1 (6 bases). The V end was cut by 1 base, the J end by 1 base, with 16 bases between. Germline values: CDR1 LNHDA, CDR2 SQIVND (reference sequence). This CDR3 has 17 amino acids. In nucleotides, the CDR3 is TGTGCCAGTAGTATAGTTGGGGGCGGAAAAGAGAACACTGAAGCTTTCTTT. Protein: CASSIVGGGKENTEAFF. The whole variable domain, filled in from reference TRBV19 and TRBJ1-1, reads DGGITQSPKYLFRKEGQNVTLSCEQNLNHDAMYWYRQDPGQGLRLIYYSQIVNDFQKGDIAEGYSVSREKKESFPLTVTSAQKNPTAFYLCASSIVGGGKENTEAFFGQGTRLTVV.

This clone has a single count. The chain recombines TRBV7-9 with TRBJ2-1, with a possible D match to TRBD2 (5 bases). The germline CDR1 and CDR2 sequences are SEHNR and FQNEAQ (reference sequence). V dropped 8 bases and J dropped 5 bases, with 16 bases sitting between them. CDR3 size: 14 residues. The CDR3 sequence: CASPLERHHNEQFF. CDR3 bases: TGTGCCAGCCCCCTGGAGCGGCACCACAATGAGCAGTTCTTC.

This clone has a handful of counts. The chain couples TRBV24-1 to TRBJ2-5; 7 bases fit TRBD1. Germline V gene lookup returns CDR1 KGHDR and CDR2 SFDVKD. Trimming cost V 8 bases and J 5 bases; bases outside gene matches: 7. The CDR3 runs 13 residues. The CDR3 bases are TGTGCCACCAAAAGGGGGCCGGGGGAGACCCAGTACTTC. It translates to CATKRGPGETQYF.

The rearrangement uses TRBV19 and TRBJ2-3, with 9 bases fitting TRBD2. The length of the CDR3 is 16 residues. CDR1 is LNHDA and CDR2 is SQIVND in the germline V gene (reference sequence). J was trimmed by 2 bases and V by 1 base; bases with no gene match: 4. Here the CDR3 reads CASSIGAGGFTDTQYF. The DNA for the CDR3 is TGTGCCAGTAGTATAGGGGCGGGAGGGTTCACAGATACGCAGTATTTT. The full variable domain, rest sourced from reference TRBV19 and TRBJ2-3, is DGGITQSPKYLFRKEGQNVTLSCEQNLNHDAMYWYRQDPGQGLRLIYYSQIVNDFQKGDIAEGYSVSREKKESFPLTVTSAQKNPTAFYLCASSIGAGGFTDTQYFGPGTRLTVL.

This sequence joins TRBV5-1 and TRBJ2-2, with D possibly TRBD1 on 5 matching bases. Germline V gene lookup returns CDR1 SGHRS and CDR2 YFSETQ. V shed 6 bases and J shed 7 bases, with 13 bases lying between them. This CDR3 is 13 amino acids long. The CDR3 protein is CASNPQGIGELFF. The CDR3 DNA follows: TGCGCCAGCAACCCGCAGGGAATCGGGGAGCTGTTTTTT.

The V and J genes are TRBV3-1 (or the pseudogene TRBV3-2) and TRBJ2-1, with 9 bases aligning to TRBD2. Germline assignment: CDR1 LGHDT and CDR2 YNNKEL (reference sequence). Germline trimming cut 0 bases from V and 3 bases from J; bases unmatched to any gene: 6. The CDR3 covers 17 residues. DNA for the CDR3: TGTGCCAGCAGCCAAGAGTGGACTAGCGCTAACTACAATGAGCAGTTCTTC. Its protein is CASSQEWTSANYNEQFF.

The CDR3: CASRRGTLDEKLFF. CDR3 bases: TGCGCCAGCAGGAGGGGGACCCTCGATGAAAAACTGTTTTTT. The V gene is TRBV10-2, the J gene TRBJ1-4; D might be TRBD1 (6 bases). The CDR3 has 14 residues. V lost 6 bases, J lost 6 bases, and 14 bases lay in between. CDR1 and CDR2 from the germline V gene are WSHSY and SAAADI.

The V call is TRBV7-9, the J call TRBJ2-2; the match to TRBD1 covers 8 bases. The J segment lost 7 bases and the V segment lost 5 bases, leaving 9 bases of the junction unmatched. The CDR3 is 15 residues long. The germline V gene encodes CDR1 SEHNR and CDR2 FQNEAQ (reference sequence). In DNA form, the CDR3 reads TGTGCCAGCAGCACGAGGACAGGGAAATTCGGGGAGCTGTTTTTT. Its protein product is CASSTRTGKFGELFF.

The chain uses TRBV28 and TRBJ2-1; tentative D call: TRBD1 (5 bases). The germline CDR1 and CDR2 sequences are MDHEN and SYDVKM. CDR3 length: 15 residues. V gave up 3 bases and J gave up 8 bases, with 17 bases separating them. Written as DNA, the CDR3 is TGTGCCAGCAGTTTTGGGGCTACGCAGGCTTATGAGCAGTTCTTC. It is translated as CASSFGATQAYEQFF.

The gene calls are TRBV5-1 and TRBJ2-7, with D possibly matching TRBD2 (5 bases). CDR3 length equals 12 residues. The germline gives CDR1 SGHRS, CDR2 YFSETQ. V was trimmed by 1 base and J by 4 bases, leaving 6 bases between them. The CDR3 loop reads CASSLWRYEQYF. For the CDR3, the DNA is TGCGCCAGCAGCTTGTGGAGGTACGAGCAGTACTTC.

V gene TRBV12-1 combines with J gene TRBJ1-5. TRBV12-1 corresponds to a pseudogene. This CDR3 has 16 residues. CDR3 amino acids: CASSATADGSNQPQHF. CDR3 coding DNA: TGTGCCAGCAGCGCCACGGCGGATGGTAGCAATCAGCCCCAGCATTTT.

This clone has just a few counts. J is TRBJ2-1 and V is TRBV11-2; 7 positions match TRBD1. J was trimmed by 3 bases and V by 1 base; bases with no gene match: 6. This CDR3 spans 16 amino acids. Per germline, CDR1 SGHAT and CDR2 FQNNGV. The CDR3 DNA reads as TGTGCCAGCAGCTTAGGTACAGGGGCCCTCTACAATGAGCAGTTCTTC. Translating it yields CASSLGTGALYNEQFF.

The chain has TRBV5-1 and TRBJ2-5; 12 bases match TRBD2. Trimming cost V 4 bases and J 1 base; bases outside gene matches: 5. CDR3 length: 16 amino acids. From germline, CDR1 is SGHRS and CDR2 YFSETQ. The CDR3 nucleotides are TGCGCCAGCAGCCACCGGACTAGCGGGGTCCAAGAGACCCAGTACTTC. Its protein is CASSHRTSGVQETQYF.

The rearrangement links TRBV5-1 to TRBJ1-2, with 7 positions matching TRBD1. The germline gives CDR1 SGHRS, CDR2 YFSETQ. With 2 bases clipped from V and 2 bases from J, the junction kept 9 bases outside the gene matches. This CDR3 contains 16 residues. The CDR3 nucleotides read TGCGCCAGCAGCTTAAACAGGGGAACCCGAAACTATGGCTACACCTTC. This gives the protein CASSLNRGTRNYGYTF.

This clone appeared a single time. The chain couples TRBV9 to TRBJ2-7; 7 bases fit TRBD1. This CDR3 comprises 15 residues. Germline V CDR1 and CDR2: SGDLS, YYNGEE. V was pared by 0 bases and J by 2 bases, with 5 bases of the junction left unmatched. CDR3 nucleotides: TGTGCCAGCAGCGTAGATGACAGGGATACCTACGAGCAGTACTTC. Translating it yields CASSVDDRDTYEQYF.

A few counts support this clone. The chain carries TRBV30 and TRBJ2-7; 8 positions match TRBD1. V dropped 0 bases and J dropped 1; count of bases not matched to a gene: 11. Germline V CDR1 and CDR2: GTSNPN, SVGIG (reference sequence). The length of the CDR3 is 17 residues. CDR3 amino acids: CAWSVSRTGWVSYEQYF. DNA for the CDR3: TGTGCCTGGAGTGTAAGCCGGACAGGGTGGGTGTCCTACGAGCAGTACTTC.

The DNA of the CDR3 is TGTGCCAGCAGTTACTCTATAAATTCACCCCTCCACTTT. This translates into CASSYSINSPLHF. V is TRBV6-5 and J is TRBJ1-6; D is unresolved. V was pared by 0 bases and J by 7 bases, with 4 bases between. This CDR3 is built from 13 residues. In germline, CDR1 is MNHEY, CDR2 SVGAGI.

In its sample, this clone was seen a few times. The J gene is TRBJ2-1, the V gene TRBV24-1; D is perhaps TRBD2 (5 bases). CDR3 length: 14 amino acids. Germline assignment: CDR1 KGHDR and CDR2 SFDVKD. Trimming shortened V by 5 bases and J by 7 bases, and 14 bases separated the two germline ends. DNA of the CDR3: TGTGCCACCAGTGGCGGGTCTAGGCGAAATGAGCAGTTCTTC. Translation: CATSGGSRRNEQFF.

V usage is TRBV11-2 and J usage is TRBJ2-7; possibly TRBD1 for D (6 bases). This CDR3 spans 16 amino acids. The germline CDR1 and CDR2 sequences are SGHAT and FQNNGV. Trimming removed 4 bases from V and 6 bases from J, with 22 bases in between. CDR3 sequence reads: CASSYLRGRTTPEQYF. CDR3 nucleotides: TGTGCCAGCAGCTACCTCAGGGGAAGGACGACCCCCGAGCAGTACTTC. Using reference TRBV11-2 and TRBJ2-7 for the parts outside the CDR3, the full variable domain is EAGVAQSPRYKIIEKRQSVAFWCNPISGHATLYWYQQILGQGPKLLIQFQNNGVVDDSQLPKDRFSAERLKGVDSTLKIQPAKLEDSAVYLCASSYLRGRTTPEQYFGPGTRLTVT.

CDR3 nucleotides: TGTGCCAGTACCTCCCTCTATGGAGAGCAATGGTACTTC. This translates into CASTSLYGEQWYF. The rearrangement uses TRBV19 and TRBJ2-7; D gene uncertain. The CDR3 runs to 13 residues. V lost 7 bases to trimming and J lost 12 bases, with 22 bases between them. Per germline, CDR1 LNHDA and CDR2 SQIVND (reference sequence).

The chain is built from TRBV10-2 and TRBJ2-2; 9 bases are shared with TRBD1. Germline CDR1 reads WSHSY; CDR2 reads SAAADI. This CDR3 has 14 residues. The junction had 2 bases not matched to a gene; V was cut back by 7 bases and J by 2 bases. In DNA form, the CDR3 reads TGCGCCAGCAATACAGGGGGCAACACCGGGGAGCTGTTTTTT. The encoded protein is CASNTGGNTGELFF.

The chain joins TRBV18 to TRBJ2-2, with D perhaps matching TRBD1 (5 bases). V was cut by 0 bases and J by 3 bases, with 11 bases left in between. The V gene's germline CDR1 is KGHSH and CDR2 LQKENI. CDR3 length equals 16 residues. The CDR3 loop is CASSPPRREHTGELFF. CDR3 DNA sequence: TGTGCCAGCTCACCACCCCGCAGGGAACACACCGGGGAGCTGTTTTTT.

The chain carries TRBV10-3 and TRBJ1-4; D remains ambiguous. Germline V gene lookup returns CDR1 ENHRY and CDR2 SYGVKD. V lost 5 bases to trimming and J lost 6 bases, with 10 bases between them. The CDR3 contains 13 residues. CDR3 region: CAISHSVDEKLFF. CDR3 bases: TGTGCCATCAGTCACTCGGTGGATGAAAAACTGTTTTTT.

J is TRBJ2-1 and V is TRBV6-4, with 10 bases matching TRBD2. V lost 2 bases to trimming and J lost 5 bases; unmatched junction nucleotides: 3. CDR3 length: 15 amino acids. Germline CDR1 is MRHNA and CDR2 is SNTAGT. The CDR3 nucleotides are TGTGCCAGCAGTGACAGGCTAGCGGGGGACAATGAGCAGTTCTTC. Amino acid sequence: CASSDRLAGDNEQFF.

This clone showed up just a few times. The CDR3 sequence is CASGLTSGSSTGELFF. In DNA form, the CDR3 reads TGTGCTAGTGGCCTGACTAGCGGGAGTAGTACCGGGGAGCTGTTTTTT. V usage is TRBV12-5 and J usage is TRBJ2-2; 12 bases map to TRBD2. V dropped 6 bases and J dropped 5; count of bases not matched to a gene: 7. From germline, CDR1 is LGHNT and CDR2 FRNRAP. CDR3 size: 16 residues.

The chain links TRBV28 to TRBJ2-1; D is possibly TRBD1 (6 bases). Germline CDR1 is MDHEN and CDR2 is SYDVKM. The CDR3 loop spans 16 amino acids. V lost 6 bases, J lost 0 bases, and 15 bases lay in between. The CDR3 DNA is TGTGCCAGCAGACGGGGTAGGGGGAGCTCCTACAATGAGCAGTTCTTC. This codes for CASRRGRGSSYNEQFF.

The V and J genes are TRBV7-2 and TRBJ2-7, with 10 bases identical to TRBD1. Germline values: CDR1 SGHTA, CDR2 FQGNSA. The CDR3 is 15 amino acids. J gave up 2 bases and V 7 bases, and 8 bases lay outside the gene matches. The CDR3, as DNA: TGTGCCAGCACCTCCGGGACAGGGGCAACCTACGAGCAGTACTTC. Amino acids: CASTSGTGATYEQYF.

The rearrangement joins TRBV11-2 to TRBJ1-5, with TRBD1 as a possible D gene (5 bases). Between the trimmed V and J ends, which lost 5 bases and 4 bases, there was a span of 12 bases. CDR3 length: 14 residues. Germline V lookup: CDR1 SGHAT, CDR2 FQNNGV. CDR3 sequence reads: CASSAGPENQPQHF. In DNA, the CDR3 is TGTGCCAGCAGCGCGGGGCCAGAGAATCAGCCCCAGCATTTT.

This clone was observed a handful of times. The chain employs TRBV5-5 and TRBJ1-6, with TRBD1 identical over 7 bases. Germline V gives CDR1 SGHKS, CDR2 YYEKEE (reference sequence). The CDR3 loop spans 15 amino acids. V shed 5 bases, J shed 9 bases, and the junction held 11 bases outside the gene matches. In DNA, the CDR3 is TGTGCCAGCAGGATTATTGACAGGGCCGGTTCACCCCTCCACTTT. Translating gives CASRIIDRAGSPLHF.

The chain is built from TRBV4-2 and TRBJ2-1; TRBD2 matches at 8 bases. The CDR3 runs to 15 residues. J lost 5 bases, V lost 4 bases, and 7 bases had no gene match. Looked up from germline, CDR1 is LGHNA and CDR2 is YNFKEQ. CDR3 region: CASSLTSGVDNEQFF. Here the CDR3 DNA reads TGTGCCAGCAGCCTCACTAGCGGAGTGGACAATGAGCAGTTCTTC.

The chain uses TRBV7-8 and TRBJ2-7; 9 nucleotides match TRBD2. Germline V gene data show CDR1 as SGHVS and CDR2 as FQNEAQ. The J segment lost 6 bases and the V segment lost 5 bases, leaving 5 bases of the junction unmatched. This CDR3 has 13 residues. DNA of the CDR3: TGTGCCAGCAGCATTGGGACTAGCCGCGAGCAGTACTTC. Translating gives CASSIGTSREQYF.